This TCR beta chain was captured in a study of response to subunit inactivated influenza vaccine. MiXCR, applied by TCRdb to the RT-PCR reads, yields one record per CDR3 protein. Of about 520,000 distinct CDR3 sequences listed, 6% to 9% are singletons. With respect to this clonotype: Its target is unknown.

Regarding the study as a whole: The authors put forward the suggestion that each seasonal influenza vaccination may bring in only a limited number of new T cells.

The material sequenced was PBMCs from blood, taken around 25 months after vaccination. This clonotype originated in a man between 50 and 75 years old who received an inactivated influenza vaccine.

The CDR3 DNA reads TGCAGTGCTAGAGATTTTCTGACTAGCGGGAGTTTAGATACGCAGTATTTT. It yields the protein CSARDFLTSGSLDTQYF. V is TRBV20-1 and J is TRBJ2-3; 12 nucleotides agree with TRBD2. Germline-derived CDR1 and CDR2 are DFQATT and SNEGSKA (reference sequence). The length of the CDR3 is 17 residues. V lost 0 bases, J lost 5 bases, and 9 bases stayed unmatched.